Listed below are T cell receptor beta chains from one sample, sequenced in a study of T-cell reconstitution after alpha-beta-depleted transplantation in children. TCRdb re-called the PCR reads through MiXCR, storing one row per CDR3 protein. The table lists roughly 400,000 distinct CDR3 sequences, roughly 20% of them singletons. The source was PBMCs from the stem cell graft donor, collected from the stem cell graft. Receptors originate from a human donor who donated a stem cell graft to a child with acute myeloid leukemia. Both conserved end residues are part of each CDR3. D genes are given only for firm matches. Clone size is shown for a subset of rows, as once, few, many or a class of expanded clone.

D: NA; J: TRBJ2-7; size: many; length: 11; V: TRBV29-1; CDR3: CSVVRDYEQYF; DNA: TGCAGCGTTGTACGTGATTACGAGCAGTACTTC
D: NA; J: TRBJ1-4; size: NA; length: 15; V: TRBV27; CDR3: CASSPGGWTNEKLFF; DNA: TGTGCCAGCAGTCCCGGGGGGTGGACTAATGAAAAACTGTTTTTT
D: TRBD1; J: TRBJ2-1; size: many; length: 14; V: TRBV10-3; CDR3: CAIQRDRAYNEQFF; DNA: TGTGCCATTCAACGGGACAGAGCCTACAATGAGCAGTTCTTC
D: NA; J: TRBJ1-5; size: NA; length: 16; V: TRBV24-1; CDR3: CATSDLGSPPNQPQHF; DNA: TGTGCCACCAGTGATTTGGGCAGCCCGCCAAATCAGCCCCAGCATTTT
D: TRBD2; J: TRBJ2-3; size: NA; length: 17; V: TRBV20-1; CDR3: CSARGGLAETSTDTQYF; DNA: TGCAGTGCTAGAGGAGGACTAGCGGAAACTAGCACAGATACGCAGTATTTT
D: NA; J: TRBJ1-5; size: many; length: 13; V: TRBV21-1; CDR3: CASPLGCNHPQHF; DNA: TGTGCCAGCCCCTTAGGTTGCAATCATCCCCAGCATTTT
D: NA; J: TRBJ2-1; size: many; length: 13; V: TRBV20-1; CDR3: CSASPGAYNEQFF; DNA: TGCAGTGCTAGTCCCGGGGCCTACAATGAGCAGTTCTTC
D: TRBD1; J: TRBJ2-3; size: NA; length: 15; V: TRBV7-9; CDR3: CASSHRQGGTDTQYF; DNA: TGTGCCAGCAGCCACAGACAGGGTGGGACAGATACGCAGTATTTT
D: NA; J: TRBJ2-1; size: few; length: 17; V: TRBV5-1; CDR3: CASSWGGAVSSYNEQFF; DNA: TGCGCCAGCAGCTGGGGAGGTGCGGTGAGCTCCTACAATGAGCAGTTCTTC
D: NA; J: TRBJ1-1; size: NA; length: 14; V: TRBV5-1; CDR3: CASSPNSGNTEAFF; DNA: TGCGCCAGCAGCCCTAACTCCGGGAACACTGAAGCTTTCTTT
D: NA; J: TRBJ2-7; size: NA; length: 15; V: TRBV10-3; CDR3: CAISESTYYSYEQYF; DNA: TGTGCCATCAGTGAGTCGACGTACTACTCCTACGAGCAGTACTTC
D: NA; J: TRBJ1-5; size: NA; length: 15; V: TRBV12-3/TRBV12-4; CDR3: CASSPSQGRGQPQHF; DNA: TGTGCCAGCAGTCCCAGTCAGGGGCGCGGGCAGCCCCAGCATTTT
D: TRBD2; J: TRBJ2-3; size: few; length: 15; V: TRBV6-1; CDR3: CASSRLAGGADTQYF; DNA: TGTGCCAGCAGCAGACTAGCGGGAGGGGCAGATACGCAGTATTTT
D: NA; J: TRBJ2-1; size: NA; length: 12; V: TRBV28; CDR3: CASRGPHNEQFF; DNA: TGTGCCAGCAGGGGACCACACAATGAGCAGTTCTTC
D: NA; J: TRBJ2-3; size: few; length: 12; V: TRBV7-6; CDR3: CASSLAENTQYF; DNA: TGTGCCAGCAGCTTAGCGGAAAATACGCAGTATTTT
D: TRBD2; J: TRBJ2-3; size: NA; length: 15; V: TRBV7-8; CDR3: CASSSRLASTDTQYF; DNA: TGTGCCAGCAGCTCCAGACTAGCGAGCACAGATACGCAGTATTTT
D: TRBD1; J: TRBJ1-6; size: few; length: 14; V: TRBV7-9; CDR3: CASSWTGRHSPLHF; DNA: TGTGCCAGCAGCTGGACAGGGCGTCATTCACCCCTCCACTTT
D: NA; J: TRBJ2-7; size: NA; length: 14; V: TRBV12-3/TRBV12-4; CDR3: CASSVTSSSYEQYF; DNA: TGTGCCAGCAGTGTGACATCCAGCTCCTACGAGCAGTACTTC
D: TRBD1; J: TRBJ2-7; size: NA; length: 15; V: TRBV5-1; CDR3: CASSPSRDRAYEQYF; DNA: TGCGCCAGCAGCCCGAGCCGGGACAGAGCCTACGAGCAGTACTTC
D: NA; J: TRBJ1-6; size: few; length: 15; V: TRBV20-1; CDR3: CSAGPILTYNSPLHF; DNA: TGCAGTGCTGGCCCGATCCTAACCTATAATTCACCCCTCCACTTT
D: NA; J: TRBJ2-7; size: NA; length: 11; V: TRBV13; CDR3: CASSRRNEQYF; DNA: TGTGCCAGCAGCCGGAGGAACGAGCAGTACTTC
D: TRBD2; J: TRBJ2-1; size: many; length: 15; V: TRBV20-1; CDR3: CSASAPGLGSYEQFF; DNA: TGCAGTGCTAGCGCACCGGGACTAGGCTCTTATGAGCAGTTCTTC
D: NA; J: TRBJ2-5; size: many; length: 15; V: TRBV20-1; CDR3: CSARPKQVLSETQYF; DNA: TGCAGTGCTAGACCTAAACAGGTTTTAAGTGAGACCCAGTACTTC
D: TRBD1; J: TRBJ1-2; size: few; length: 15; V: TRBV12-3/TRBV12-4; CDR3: CASSWGTGGRDGYTF; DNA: TGTGCCAGCAGTTGGGGGACAGGGGGCAGGGATGGCTACACCTTC
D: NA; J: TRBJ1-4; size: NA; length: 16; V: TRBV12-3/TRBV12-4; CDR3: CASSHSAGGTNEKLFF; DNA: TGTGCCAGCAGTCACTCCGCCGGGGGGACTAATGAAAAACTGTTTTTT
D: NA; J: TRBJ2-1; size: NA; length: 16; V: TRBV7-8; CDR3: CASSLEGQVSYNEQFF; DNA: TGTGCCAGCAGCTTAGAGGGACAAGTCTCCTACAATGAGCAGTTCTTC
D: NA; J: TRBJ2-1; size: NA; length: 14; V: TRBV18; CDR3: CASSPPSGVNEQFF; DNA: TGTGCCAGCTCACCACCGTCGGGAGTCAATGAGCAGTTCTTC
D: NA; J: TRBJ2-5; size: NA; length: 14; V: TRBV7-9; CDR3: CASSCGWRQETQYF; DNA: TGTGCCAGCAGCTGCGGCTGGAGGCAAGAGACCCAGTACTTC
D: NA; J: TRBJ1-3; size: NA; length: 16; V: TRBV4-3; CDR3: CASSQGQRSSGNTIYF; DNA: TGCGCCAGCAGCCAAGGACAGCGGAGCTCTGGAAACACCATATATTTT
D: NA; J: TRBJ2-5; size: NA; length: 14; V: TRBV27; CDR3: CASTETETQETQYF; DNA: TGTGCCAGCACCGAGACGGAGACCCAAGAGACCCAGTACTTC
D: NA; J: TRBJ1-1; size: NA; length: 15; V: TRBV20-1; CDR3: CSARGSPVNPIEAFF; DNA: TGCAGTGCTAGAGGCTCACCAGTGAATCCGATTGAAGCTTTCTTT
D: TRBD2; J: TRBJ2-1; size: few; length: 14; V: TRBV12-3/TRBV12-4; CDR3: CASRKAGGNNEQFF; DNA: TGTGCCAGCAGAAAAGCGGGAGGGAACAATGAGCAGTTCTTC
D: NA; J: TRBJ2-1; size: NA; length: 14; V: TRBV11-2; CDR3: CASSFAGKVNEQFF; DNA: TGTGCCAGCAGCTTCGCTGGGAAGGTCAATGAGCAGTTCTTC
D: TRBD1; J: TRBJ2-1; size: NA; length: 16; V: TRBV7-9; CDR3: CASSQRGQGALDEQFF; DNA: TGTGCCAGCAGCCAACGGGGACAGGGGGCGCTGGATGAGCAGTTCTTC
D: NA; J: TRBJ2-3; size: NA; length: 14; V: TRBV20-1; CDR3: CSARDTLSTDTQYF; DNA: TGCAGTGCTAGAGACACACTTAGCACAGATACGCAGTATTTT
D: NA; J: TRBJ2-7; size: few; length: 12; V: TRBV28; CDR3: CASSLMGDEQYF; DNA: TGTGCCAGCAGTTTAATGGGGGACGAGCAGTACTTC
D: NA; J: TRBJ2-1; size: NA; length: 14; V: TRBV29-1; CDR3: CSVKPGLPYKEQFF; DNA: TGCAGCGTCAAGCCGGGACTGCCGTACAAAGAGCAGTTCTTC
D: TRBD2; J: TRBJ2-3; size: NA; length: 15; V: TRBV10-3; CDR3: CATAREREGTDTQYF; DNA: TGTGCCACCGCAAGGGAGCGGGAGGGCACAGATACGCAGTATTTT
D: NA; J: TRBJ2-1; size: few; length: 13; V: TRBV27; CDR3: CASSSARVYEQFF; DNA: TGTGCCAGCAGTTCGGCCCGGGTCTATGAGCAGTTCTTC
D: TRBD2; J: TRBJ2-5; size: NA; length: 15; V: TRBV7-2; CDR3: CASSLGGEGQETQYF; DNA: TGTGCCAGCAGCTTGGGCGGGGAGGGCCAAGAGACCCAGTACTTC
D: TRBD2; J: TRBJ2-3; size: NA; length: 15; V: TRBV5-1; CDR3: CASSLKRELADTQYF; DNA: TGCGCCAGCAGCCTAAAGCGGGAATTGGCAGATACGCAGTATTTT
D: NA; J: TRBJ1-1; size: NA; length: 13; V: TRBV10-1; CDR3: CASSDPSRDGAFF; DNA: TGCGCCAGCAGTGACCCGAGTAGGGACGGAGCTTTCTTT
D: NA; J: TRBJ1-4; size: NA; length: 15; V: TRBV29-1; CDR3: CSVKVGQAIGKLFFF; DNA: NA
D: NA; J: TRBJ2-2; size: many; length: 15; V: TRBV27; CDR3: CASSPLQGNTGELFF; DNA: TGTGCCAGCAGTCCTTTACAGGGGAACACCGGGGAGCTGTTTTTT
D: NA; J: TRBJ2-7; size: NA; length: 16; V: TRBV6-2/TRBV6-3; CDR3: CASSYSSSGRTYEQYF; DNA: TGTGCCAGCAGTTACTCATCGTCGGGCAGGACCTACGAGCAGTACTTC
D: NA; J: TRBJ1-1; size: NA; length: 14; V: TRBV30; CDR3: CAWSALLANTEAFF; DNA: TGTGCCTGGAGTGCGTTGTTGGCTAACACTGAAGCTTTCTTT
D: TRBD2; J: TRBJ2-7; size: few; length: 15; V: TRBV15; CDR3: CATSPKSGSLYEQYF; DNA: TGTGCCACCAGCCCGAAAAGCGGGAGTCTCTACGAGCAGTACTTC
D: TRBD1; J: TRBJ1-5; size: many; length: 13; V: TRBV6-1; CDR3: CASSTRGNGPQHF; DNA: TGTGCCAGCAGCACCAGGGGGAATGGGCCCCAGCATTTT
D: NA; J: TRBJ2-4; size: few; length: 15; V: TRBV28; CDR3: CASSLRRQTKNIQYF; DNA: TGTGCCAGCAGTTTGAGGCGACAGACCAAAAACATTCAGTACTTC
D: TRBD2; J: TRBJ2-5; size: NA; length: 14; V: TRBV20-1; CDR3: CSARKREGQETQYF; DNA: TGCAGTGCTAGGAAGCGGGAGGGCCAAGAGACCCAGTACTTC
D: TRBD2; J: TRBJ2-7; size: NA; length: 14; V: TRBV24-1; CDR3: CATSASGRPYEQYF; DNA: TGTGCCACCAGTGCTAGCGGACGACCCTACGAGCAGTACTTC
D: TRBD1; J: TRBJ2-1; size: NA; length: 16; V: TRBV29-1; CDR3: CSVVDRGIGSYNEQFF; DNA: TGCAGCGTTGTGGACAGGGGGATCGGGTCCTACAATGAGCAGTTCTTC
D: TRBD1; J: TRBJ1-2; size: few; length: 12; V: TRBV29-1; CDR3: CSVGTGETGYTF; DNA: TGCAGCGTTGGAACAGGGGAGACTGGCTACACCTTC